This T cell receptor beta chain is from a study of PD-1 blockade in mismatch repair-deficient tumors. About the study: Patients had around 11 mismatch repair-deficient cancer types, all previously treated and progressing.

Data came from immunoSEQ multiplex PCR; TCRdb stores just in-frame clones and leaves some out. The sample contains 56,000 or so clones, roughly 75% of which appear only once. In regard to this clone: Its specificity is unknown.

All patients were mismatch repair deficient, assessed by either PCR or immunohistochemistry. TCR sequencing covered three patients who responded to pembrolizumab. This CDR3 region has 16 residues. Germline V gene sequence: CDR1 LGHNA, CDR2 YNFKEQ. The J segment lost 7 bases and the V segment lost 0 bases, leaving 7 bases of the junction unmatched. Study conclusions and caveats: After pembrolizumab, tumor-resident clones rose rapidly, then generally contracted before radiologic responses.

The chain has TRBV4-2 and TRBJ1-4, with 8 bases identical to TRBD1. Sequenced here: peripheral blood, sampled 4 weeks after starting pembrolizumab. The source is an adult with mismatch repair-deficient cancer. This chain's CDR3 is CASSQEATGVLEKLFF. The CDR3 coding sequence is TGTGCCAGCAGCCAAGAAGCGACAGGGGTGCTTGAAAAACTGTTTTTT.